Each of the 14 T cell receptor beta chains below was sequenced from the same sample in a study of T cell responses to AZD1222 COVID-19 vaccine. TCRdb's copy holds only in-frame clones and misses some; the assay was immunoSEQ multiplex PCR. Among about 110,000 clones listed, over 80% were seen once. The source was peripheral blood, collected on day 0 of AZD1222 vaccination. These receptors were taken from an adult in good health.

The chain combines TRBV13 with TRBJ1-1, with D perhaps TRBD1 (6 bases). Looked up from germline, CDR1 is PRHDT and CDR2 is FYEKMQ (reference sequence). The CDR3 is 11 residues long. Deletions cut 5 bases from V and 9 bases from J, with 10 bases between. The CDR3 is CASSLDSQAFF. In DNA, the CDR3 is TGTGCCAGCAGCCTGGACAGTCAAGCTTTCTTT.

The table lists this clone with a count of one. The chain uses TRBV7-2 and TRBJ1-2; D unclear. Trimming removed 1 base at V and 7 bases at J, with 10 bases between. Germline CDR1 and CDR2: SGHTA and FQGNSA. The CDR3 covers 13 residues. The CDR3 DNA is TGTGCCAGCAGCTTAGGGCAGTGGAGTGGCTACACCTTC. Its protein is CASSLGQWSGYTF.

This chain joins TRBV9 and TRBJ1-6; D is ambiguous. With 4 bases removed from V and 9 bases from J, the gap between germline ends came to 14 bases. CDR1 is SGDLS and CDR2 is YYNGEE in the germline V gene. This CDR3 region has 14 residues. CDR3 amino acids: CASSSWDRSSPLHF. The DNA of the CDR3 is TGTGCCAGCAGCTCTTGGGATCGAAGTTCACCCCTCCACTTT.

The CDR3 region is CASSQLAYEKLFF. The CDR3 region has the DNA TGCGCCAGCAGCCAATTGGCCTATGAAAAACTGTTTTTT. The chain has TRBV4-3 and TRBJ1-4; D unresolved. Germline V gene lookup returns CDR1 LGHNA and CDR2 YSLEER. The CDR3 totals 13 residues. V was shortened by 2 bases and J by 6 bases, with 7 bases between the two germline ends.

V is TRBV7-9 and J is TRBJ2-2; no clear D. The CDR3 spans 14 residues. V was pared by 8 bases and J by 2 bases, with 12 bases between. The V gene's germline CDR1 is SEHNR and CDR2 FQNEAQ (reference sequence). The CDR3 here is CASAASRNTGELFF. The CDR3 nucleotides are TGTGCCAGCGCCGCCTCCCGCAACACCGGGGAGCTGTTTTTT.

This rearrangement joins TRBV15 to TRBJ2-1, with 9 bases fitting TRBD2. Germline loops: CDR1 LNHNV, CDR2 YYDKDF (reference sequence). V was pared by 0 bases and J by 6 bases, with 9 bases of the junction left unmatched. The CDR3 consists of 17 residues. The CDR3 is CATSRESPTSGINEQFF. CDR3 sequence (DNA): TGTGCCACCAGCAGAGAATCACCGACTAGCGGCATCAATGAGCAGTTCTTC.

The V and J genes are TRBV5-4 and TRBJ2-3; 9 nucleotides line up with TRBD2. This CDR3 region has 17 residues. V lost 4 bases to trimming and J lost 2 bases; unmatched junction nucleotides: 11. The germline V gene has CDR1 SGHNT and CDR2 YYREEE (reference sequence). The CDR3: CASSPGGAGGITDTQYF. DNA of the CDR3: TGTGCCAGCAGCCCTGGCGGGGCGGGGGGGATCACAGATACGCAGTATTTT.

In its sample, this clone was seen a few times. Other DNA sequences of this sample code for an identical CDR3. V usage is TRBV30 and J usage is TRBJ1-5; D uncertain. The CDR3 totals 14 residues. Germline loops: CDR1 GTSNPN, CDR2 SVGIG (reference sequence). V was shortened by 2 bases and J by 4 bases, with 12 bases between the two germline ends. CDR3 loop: CAWSQGMGNQPQHF. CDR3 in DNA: TGTGCCTGGAGTCAAGGGATGGGAAATCAGCCCCAGCATTTT.

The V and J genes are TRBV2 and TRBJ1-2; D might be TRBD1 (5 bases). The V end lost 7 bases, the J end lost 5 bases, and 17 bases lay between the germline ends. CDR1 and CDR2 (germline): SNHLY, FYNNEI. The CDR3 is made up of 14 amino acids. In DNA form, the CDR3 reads TGTGCCAGCACCCCATGGGGGGTTCCATATGGCTACACCTTC. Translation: CASTPWGVPYGYTF.

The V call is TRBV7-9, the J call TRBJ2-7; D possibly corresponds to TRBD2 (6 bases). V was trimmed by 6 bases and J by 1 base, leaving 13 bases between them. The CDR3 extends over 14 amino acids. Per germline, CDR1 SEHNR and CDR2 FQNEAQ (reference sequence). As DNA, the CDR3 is TGTGCCAGCAGTTGGGACTCAATTTCCTACGAGCAGTACTTC. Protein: CASSWDSISYEQYF.

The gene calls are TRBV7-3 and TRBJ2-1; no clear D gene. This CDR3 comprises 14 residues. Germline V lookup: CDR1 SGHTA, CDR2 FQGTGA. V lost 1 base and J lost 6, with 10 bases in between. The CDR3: CASSLMAAVNEQFF. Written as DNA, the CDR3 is TGTGCCAGCAGCTTAATGGCCGCCGTCAATGAGCAGTTCTTC. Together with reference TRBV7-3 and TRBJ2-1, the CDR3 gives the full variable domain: GAGVSQTPSNKVTEKGKYVELRCDPISGHTALYWYRQSLGQGPEFLIYFQGTGAADDSGLPNDRFFAVRPEGSVSTLKIQRTERGDSAVYLCASSLMAAVNEQFFGPGTRLTVL.

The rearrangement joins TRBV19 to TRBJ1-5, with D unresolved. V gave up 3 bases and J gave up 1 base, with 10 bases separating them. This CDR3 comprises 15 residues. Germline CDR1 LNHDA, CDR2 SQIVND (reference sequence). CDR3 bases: TGTGCCAGTAGTATTCGCTTAGACAGCAATCAGCCCCAGCATTTT. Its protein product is CASSIRLDSNQPQHF.

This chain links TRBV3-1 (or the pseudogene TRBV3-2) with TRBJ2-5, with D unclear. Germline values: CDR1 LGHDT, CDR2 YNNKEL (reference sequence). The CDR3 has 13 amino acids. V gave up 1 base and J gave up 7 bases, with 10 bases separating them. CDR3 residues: CASSQVRAPTQYF. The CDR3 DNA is TGTGCCAGCAGCCAAGTCCGGGCGCCGACCCAGTACTTC.

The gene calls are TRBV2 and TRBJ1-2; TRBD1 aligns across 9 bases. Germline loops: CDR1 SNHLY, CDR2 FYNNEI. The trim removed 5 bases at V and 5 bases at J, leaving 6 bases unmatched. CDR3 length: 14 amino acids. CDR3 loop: CASSTGGAGYGYTF. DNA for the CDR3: TGTGCCAGCAGTACAGGGGGCGCAGGTTATGGCTACACCTTC.